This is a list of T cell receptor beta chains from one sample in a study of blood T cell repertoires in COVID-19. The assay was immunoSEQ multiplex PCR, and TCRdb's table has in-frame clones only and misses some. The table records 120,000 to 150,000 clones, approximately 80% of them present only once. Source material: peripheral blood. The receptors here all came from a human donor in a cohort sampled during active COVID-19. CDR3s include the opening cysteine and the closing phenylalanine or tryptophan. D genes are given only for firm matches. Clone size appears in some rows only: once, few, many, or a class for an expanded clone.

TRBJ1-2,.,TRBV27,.,TGTGCCAGCAGTTTAGACAGACTCAACTATGGCTACACCTTC,CASSLDRLNYGYTF
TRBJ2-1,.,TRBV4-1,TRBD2,TGCGCCAGCAGCCAAGATGGGGGTCGACTAGCGGGGAAAAGCTCCTACAATGAGCAGTTCTTC,CASSQDGGRLAGKSSYNEQFF
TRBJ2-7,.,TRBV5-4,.,TGTGCCAGCAGCCCTTCTTTGAGGGCCAACACCTACGAGCAGTACTTC,CASSPSLRANTYEQYF
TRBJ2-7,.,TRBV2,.,TGTGCCAGCAGAGATACAGGGCACTCCTACGAGCAGTACTTC,CASRDTGHSYEQYF
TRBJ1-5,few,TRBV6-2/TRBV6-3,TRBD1,TGTGCCAGCAGTTATTTCCTCGCAGGGGGCAGGAGCAATCAGCCCCAGCATTTT,CASSYFLAGGRSNQPQHF
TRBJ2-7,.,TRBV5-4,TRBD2,TGTGCCAGCAGCTCAGGCGGGGGGGTATACGAGCAGTACTTC,CASSSGGGVYEQYF
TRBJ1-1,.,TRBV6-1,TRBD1,TGTGCCAGCAGTGAGCCAGGGGGTAGCACTGAAGCTTTCTTT,CASSEPGGSTEAFF
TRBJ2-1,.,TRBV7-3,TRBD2,TGTGCCAGCAGTGGCAAGGGGACTAGCGGATCCAATGAGCAGTTCTTC,CASSGKGTSGSNEQFF
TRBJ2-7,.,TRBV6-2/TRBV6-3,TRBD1,TGTGCCAGCAGTAACCCGGGACAGACCTACGAGCAGTACTTC,CASSNPGQTYEQYF
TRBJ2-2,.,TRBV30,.,TGTGCCTGGAGTGATATAGCCGGGGAGCTGTTTTTT,CAWSDIAGELFF
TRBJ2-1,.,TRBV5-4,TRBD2,TGTGCCAGCAGCCCTAGCGGGCGCTCCTACAATGAGCAGTTCTTC,CASSPSGRSYNEQFF
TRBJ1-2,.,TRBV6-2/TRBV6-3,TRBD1,TGTGCCAGCAGTTACAACCAGGGGGCGGTTGGCTACACCTTC,CASSYNQGAVGYTF
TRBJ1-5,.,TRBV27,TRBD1,TGTGCCAGCAGTCTTAATACCGGGACAGGTCCTCAGCCCCAGCATTTT,CASSLNTGTGPQPQHF
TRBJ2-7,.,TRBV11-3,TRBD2,TGTGCCAGCAGCACGGGACTAGCGGACTCCTACGAGCAGTACTTC,CASSTGLADSYEQYF
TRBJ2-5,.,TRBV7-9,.,TGTGCCAGCAGCGACGGGAGCGGACCGTCGGAGACCCAGTACTTC,CASSDGSGPSETQYF
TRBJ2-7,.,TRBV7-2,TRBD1,TGTGCCAGCAGCCCCGGGACAGGGAGTATGAGCTCCTACGAGCAGTACTTC,CASSPGTGSMSSYEQYF
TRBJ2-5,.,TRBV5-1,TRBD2,TGCGCCAGCAGCCTGAGCGGGGGGGCCGATGAGACCCAGTACTTC,CASSLSGGADETQYF
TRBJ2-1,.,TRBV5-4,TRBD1,TGTGCCAGCAGCTTGAAAGTCGGGGCCAGGGGGTCCTACAATGAGCAGTTCTTC,CASSLKVGARGSYNEQFF
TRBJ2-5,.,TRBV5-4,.,TGTGCCAGCAGCACGCCGGGGGTCCAAGAGACCCAGTACTTC,CASSTPGVQETQYF
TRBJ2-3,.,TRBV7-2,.,TGTGCCAGCAGTCCCGCGGGAGATACGCAGTATTTT,CASSPAGDTQYF
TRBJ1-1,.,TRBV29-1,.,TGCAGCGTTGGTTCCGGGTATGGGACTGAAGCTTTCTTT,CSVGSGYGTEAFF
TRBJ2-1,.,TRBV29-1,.,TGCAGCGTAGAGTCCTACAATGAGCAGTTCTTC,CSVESYNEQFF
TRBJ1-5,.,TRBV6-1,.,TGTGCCAGCAGTGAAGACTACGACAGCTATCGCAATCAGCCCCAGCATTTT,CASSEDYDSYRNQPQHF
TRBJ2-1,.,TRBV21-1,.,TGTGCCAGCAGCAAAGCGCTTGGGGCACCCTCGTCCTACAATGAGCAGTTCTTC,CASSKALGAPSSYNEQFF
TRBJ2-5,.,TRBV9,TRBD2,TGTGCCAGCAGCGTACTAGCGGGGGCGGATGAGACCCAGTACTTC,CASSVLAGADETQYF
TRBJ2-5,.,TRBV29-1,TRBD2,TGCAGCGTCACCGCTAGCGGGGGTTCTTCGGGGACCCAGTACTTC,CSVTASGGSSGTQYF
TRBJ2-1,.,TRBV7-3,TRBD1,TGTGCCAGCAGCATTCTTTCGGGACAGGGTTACAATGAGCAGTTCTTC,CASSILSGQGYNEQFF
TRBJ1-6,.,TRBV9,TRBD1,TGTGCCAGCAGCGTTGACCCGACAGGGGCAGCTAATTATTCACCCCTCCACTTT,CASSVDPTGAANYSPLHF
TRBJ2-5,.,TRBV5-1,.,TGCGCCAGCAGCCTCTCAGGGGAAGAGACCCAGTACTTC,CASSLSGEETQYF
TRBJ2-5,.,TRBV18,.,TGTGCCAGCTCACCCCGGGACACCCAAGAGACCCAGTACTTC,CASSPRDTQETQYF
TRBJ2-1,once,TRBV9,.,TGTGCCAGCAGCGTGGACAGAAGCTCCTACAATGAGCAGTTCTTC,CASSVDRSSYNEQFF